The rows below give T cell receptor beta chains drawn from one sample of a study of beta chain features in type 1 diabetes. Method: immunoSEQ multiplex PCR; TCRdb's copy keeps in-frame clones and lacks some. The sample shows hundreds of thousands of clones, roughly an eighth of them seen only once. Sequenced material: naive CD4+ T cells from blood. The origin of the receptors is a woman between 18 and 29 years old in good health. Each CDR3 is given with its conserved first and last residue. The order of the fields is V gene, J gene, clone size, D gene, CDR3 DNA, CDR3 protein. D genes are given only for firm matches. Clone size is not always given. Where it is, it says once, few, many or a class for expanded clones.

>TRBV19|TRBJ1-1|NA|NA
TGTGCCAGTAGTATTGCACACACGAACACTGAAGCTTTCTTT
CASSIAHTNTEAFF
>TRBV4-1|TRBJ1-4|few|TRBD1
TGCGCCAGCAGGGGTGGACAGGGGTTTGAAACTAATGAAAAACTGTTTTTT
CASRGGQGFETNEKLFF
>TRBV30|TRBJ2-5|many|NA
TGTGCAAGGAAGGGGGGAGGAGAGACCCAGTACTTC
CARKGGGETQYF
>TRBV9|TRBJ2-2|NA|TRBD1
TGTGCCAGCTCCCTAGCCGGGACAGATACCGGGGAGCTGTTTTTT
CASSLAGTDTGELFF
>TRBV2|TRBJ2-1|once|NA
TGTGCCAGCAGTGGGGATCCTAATGAGCAGTTCTTC
CASSGDPNEQFF
>TRBV28|TRBJ2-3|few|NA
TGTGCCAGCAGTTTATGGGAGCCCAACACAGATACGCAGTATTTT
CASSLWEPNTDTQYF
>TRBV7-3|TRBJ2-1|NA|NA
TGTGCCAGCAGCCTCACGCCAAGCTCCTACAATGAGCAGTTCTTC
CASSLTPSSYNEQFF
>TRBV4-2|TRBJ2-5|NA|TRBD1
TGTGCCAGCAGCCAAGATACAGGGGCCCCGCTCCCCTCAAACTTC
CASSQDTGAPLPSNF
>TRBV29-1|TRBJ2-1|few|NA
TGCAGCGTTGACTTCGGGCAATTATTCAATGAGCAGTTCTTC
CSVDFGQLFNEQFF
>TRBV9|TRBJ2-1|few|TRBD1
TGTGCCAGCAGCAAAGGACAGGAGACACAATACAATGAGCAGTTCTTC
CASSKGQETQYNEQFF
>TRBV7-3|TRBJ2-3|NA|NA
TGTGCCAGCAGCCCAACCCACCCGGGAGACACAGATACGCAGTATTTT
CASSPTHPGDTDTQYF
>TRBV7-9|TRBJ2-6|NA|NA
TGTGCCAGCAGCTTAGCGGTCTCTGGGGCCAACGTCCTGACTTTC
CASSLAVSGANVLTF
>TRBV27|TRBJ2-2|few|NA
TGTGCCAGCAGCCCCGGGACACTTACCGGGGAGCTGTTTTTT
CASSPGTLTGELFF
>TRBV4-3|TRBJ2-5|NA|NA
TGCGCCAGCAGCCAAGATCTGACCGCCTACCAAGAGACCCAGTACTTC
CASSQDLTAYQETQYF
>TRBV18|TRBJ2-1|NA|NA
TGTGCCAGCTCACCGGTAGCAGACAATGAGCAGTTCTTC
CASSPVADNEQFF
>TRBV5-6|TRBJ1-1|few|TRBD1
TGTGCCAGCAGCTTGCAGGGGGCAGACACTGAAGCTTTCTTT
CASSLQGADTEAFF
>TRBV18|TRBJ2-7|few|TRBD1
TGTGCCAGCTCACCGACAGGCCAGGGGGTCTACGAGCAGTACTTC
CASSPTGQGVYEQYF
>TRBV5-1|TRBJ2-6|few|NA
TGCGCCAGCAGCTTGCTGGCTGGGGCCAACGTCCTGACTTTC
CASSLLAGANVLTF
>TRBV2|TRBJ2-2|few|NA
TGTGCCAGCCGAAAGGGGGAAGTCGGGGAGCTGTTTTTT
CASRKGEVGELFF
>TRBV4-3|TRBJ2-5|NA|NA
TGCGCCAGCAGCCGTGGCGGACAAGAGACCCAGTACTTC
CASSRGGQETQYF
>TRBV5-1|TRBJ2-5|few|TRBD2
TGCGCCAGCAGCTTCGGACTAGCGGGACTTCAAGAGACCCAGTACTTC
CASSFGLAGLQETQYF
>TRBV28|TRBJ2-5|few|NA
TGTGCCAGCAGCACGACAGGCGCTGGTGACGAGACCCAGTACTTC
CASSTTGAGDETQYF
>TRBV5-4|TRBJ2-7|few|NA
TGTGCCAGCAGCTTAATGACACGCGAGCAGTACTTC
CASSLMTREQYF
>TRBV4-3|TRBJ2-3|NA|NA
TGCGCCAGCAGCCAGGGGCAGGGAGATACGCAGTATTTT
CASSQGQGDTQYF